One and the same sample provided the 29 T cell receptor beta chains below, sequenced in a study of T cells after yellow fever vaccination. Using its own MiXCR run on the 5' RACE reads, TCRdb lists one record per CDR3 protein. The sample records about 630,000 distinct CDR3 sequences, 12% being singletons. The sample here was PBMCs, taken on the day of the yellow fever booster vaccination. The receptors derive from a man aged 25-45 years who received the YFV17D yellow fever vaccine.

V and J are TRBV28 and TRBJ2-1; a possible D gene is TRBD2 (7 bases). Trimming shortened V by 3 bases and J by 9 bases, and 21 bases separated the two germline ends. The CDR3 runs 16 residues. CDR1 is MDHEN and CDR2 is SYDVKM in the germline V gene. CDR3 protein: CASSFFPRRGAGEQFF. The DNA for the CDR3 is TGTGCCAGCAGTTTTTTTCCCAGACGGGGGGCCGGTGAGCAGTTCTTC.

V gene TRBV5-8 combines with J gene TRBJ2-7; D unclear. The CDR3 length is 14 residues. Germline loops: CDR1 SGHTS, CDR2 YDEGEE. Trimming removed 6 bases from V and 6 bases from J, with 19 bases in between. The CDR3 region is CASTSGFLCCEQYF. Written as DNA, the CDR3 is TGTGCCAGCACCTCCGGGTTCCTTTGCTGCGAGCAGTACTTC. Using reference TRBV5-8 and TRBJ2-7 for the parts outside the CDR3, the full variable domain is EAGVTQSPTHLIKTRGQQATLRCSPISGHTSVYWYQQALGLGLQFLLWYDEGEERNRGNFPPRFSGRQFPNYSSELNVNALELEDSALYLCASTSGFLCCEQYFGPGTRLTVT.

This clonotype was found once. This chain connects TRBV5-1 to TRBJ2-2; 10 positions match TRBD2. CDR1 and CDR2 (germline): SGHRS, YFSETQ. V shed 6 bases, J shed 2 bases, and the junction held 7 bases outside the gene matches. CDR3 size: 16 residues. The CDR3: CASMWLAGVNTGELFF. The CDR3 region has the DNA TGCGCCAGCATGTGGCTAGCGGGAGTCAACACCGGGGAGCTGTTTTTT.

This clonotype came up a few times. J is TRBJ1-3 and V is TRBV7-9, with D uncertain. The length of the CDR3 is 16 residues. Trimming shortened V by 0 bases and J by 0 bases, and 9 bases separated the two germline ends. From germline, CDR1 is SEHNR and CDR2 FQNEAQ (reference sequence). The CDR3 region has the DNA TGTGCCAGCAGCTTAGCGGTCACAGACTCTGGAAACACCATATATTTT. Protein sequence: CASSLAVTDSGNTIYF.

This chain links TRBV9 with TRBJ1-4; a weak D match, TRBD1 (5 bases). Germline CDR1 SGDLS, CDR2 YYNGEE. The CDR3 length is 14 residues. Trimming stripped 4 bases from V and 8 bases from J, with 15 bases between. The CDR3 is CASSPGRRNEKLFF. The DNA for the CDR3 is TGTGCCAGCAGCCCGGGACGGAGGAACGAAAAACTGTTTTTT.

CDR3 nucleotide sequence: TGTGCCAGCAGCTTCGCCAGGGACAATGAGCAGTTCTTC. Residues: CASSFARDNEQFF. The chain uses TRBV7-7 and TRBJ2-1, with D possibly matching TRBD1 (5 bases). The CDR3 sequence is 13 residues long. Trimming pared 3 bases from V and 5 bases from J, leaving 8 bases between. Looked up from germline, CDR1 is SSHAT and CDR2 is FNYEAQ (reference sequence).

The CDR3 DNA reads TGTGCCAGCAGCTTCCAGGGAGGCGGAAACACCATATATTTT. Translating gives CASSFQGGGNTIYF. The chain is built from TRBV12-3 or TRBV12-4 and TRBJ1-3, with TRBD1 as a possible D gene (5 bases). CDR3 length: 14 residues. Trimming left V 6 bases short and J 4 bases short, with 13 bases between.

The table lists this clonotype with a few counts. The genes are TRBV7-2 and TRBJ2-1, with D maybe TRBD2 (6 bases). The CDR3 is 13 amino acids. The ends were cut back, 7 bases at V and 6 bases at J, with 13 bases in the middle. Germline V gene data show CDR1 as SGHTA and CDR2 as FQGNSA. The CDR3 region is CASTQGRRNEQFF. Written as DNA, the CDR3 is TGTGCCAGCACCCAAGGGAGGCGCAATGAGCAGTTCTTC.

In its sample, this clonotype was seen a few times. V usage is TRBV6-2 or TRBV6-3 and J usage is TRBJ1-1; D gene ambiguous. V was clipped by 2 bases and J by 3 bases, with 10 bases between them. The V gene's germline CDR1 is MNHEY and CDR2 SVGEGT. The CDR3 is 14 residues long. The CDR3 DNA sequence: TGTGCCAGCAGTTACATCGGGGTGTACACTGAAGCTTTCTTT. The encoded protein is CASSYIGVYTEAFF.

The chain uses TRBV5-1 and TRBJ1-1; D ambiguous. Trimming cost V 7 bases and J 4 bases, with 17 bases left between them. This CDR3 spans 14 amino acids. The germline CDR1 and CDR2 sequences are SGHRS and YFSETQ. In nucleotides, the CDR3 is TGCGCCAGCCGCCGGGATCTAGGGCGCACTGAAGCTTTCTTT. This sequence encodes CASRRDLGRTEAFF.

V usage is TRBV6-2 or TRBV6-3 and J usage is TRBJ2-3; 7 bases map to TRBD2. The CDR3 consists of 11 residues. The germline CDR1 and CDR2 sequences are MNHEY and SVGEGT. V lost 5 bases and J lost 12; bases outside the gene matches: 5. Written as DNA, the CDR3 is TGTGCCAGCAGTGGGGGGACTACTCAGTATTTT. It yields the protein CASSGGTTQYF.

This clonotype appeared a few times. The rearrangement joins TRBV5-8 to TRBJ2-7; 9 positions agree with TRBD2. V trimming: 2 bases; J trimming: 0 bases; junction bases outside the gene matches: 3. This CDR3 has 15 residues. Looked up from germline, CDR1 is SGHTS and CDR2 is YDEGEE. This CDR3 is CASSFGGGASYEQYF. The CDR3 DNA reads as TGTGCCAGCAGCTTTGGCGGGGGGGCCTCCTACGAGCAGTACTTC.

There are a few counts of this clonotype. This chain links TRBV11-3 with TRBJ2-1, with D perhaps TRBD2 (5 bases). V lost 5 bases to trimming and J lost 4 bases, with 15 bases between them. Per the germline V gene, CDR1 is SGHNT and CDR2 is YENEEA. The CDR3 consists of 15 residues. The chain's CDR3 is CASSRTAAAYNEQFF. CDR3 bases: TGTGCCAGCAGCCGGACGGCAGCGGCGTACAATGAGCAGTTCTTC. Full variable domain (outside the CDR3, taken from reference TRBV11-3 and TRBJ2-1): EAGVVQSPRYKIIEKKQPVAFWCNPISGHNTLYWYLQNLGQGPELLIRYENEEAVDDSQLPKDRFSAERLKGVDSTLKIQPAELGDSAVYLCASSRTAAAYNEQFFGPGTRLTVL.

This clonotype showed up just a few times. The chain employs TRBV5-6 and TRBJ1-5; D is unclear. CDR3 length equals 14 residues. CDR1 SGHDT and CDR2 YYEEEE come from the germline V gene. The V end was cut by 0 bases, the J end by 7 bases, with 11 bases between. CDR3 loop: CASSLGGRKQPQHF. DNA of the CDR3: TGTGCCAGCAGCTTGGGCGGAAGGAAACAGCCCCAGCATTTT.

This clonotype was seen a handful of times. One junction end does not reproduce the germline sequence, and a read error may be involved. The V call is TRBV7-2, the J call TRBJ2-7; 10 nucleotides agree with TRBD2. The CDR3 totals 13 residues. Germline assignment: CDR1 SGHTA and CDR2 FQGNSA. The CDR3: CASSLEMGLASVF. The CDR3 coding sequence is TGTGCCAGCAGCCTCGAGATGGGACTAGCGTCCGTCTTC.

A word on this clonotype: The junction and the germline gene differ at one end; a read error may be behind it. This chain joins TRBV20-1 and TRBJ2-7; 8 nucleotides line up with TRBD2. The CDR3 consists of 12 residues. Germline assignment: CDR1 DFQATT and CDR2 SNEGSKA (reference sequence). The chain's CDR3 is CSARDRLAWDLF. The CDR3 bases are TGCAGTGCTAGAGATAGACTAGCGTGGGACCTCTTC.

This clonotype turned up a few times. The rearrangement uses TRBV14 and TRBJ2-1; the D call may be TRBD1 or TRBD2 (5 bases each). Trimming stripped 4 bases from V and 3 bases from J, with 16 bases between. The CDR3 is 16 amino acids. The V gene's germline CDR1 is SGHDN and CDR2 FVKESK. CDR3 in DNA: TGTGCCAGCAGCCCCTGGGGGAGAGGGCTCTACAATGAGCAGTTCTTC. Its protein is CASSPWGRGLYNEQFF.

The chain recombines TRBV6-1 with TRBJ2-7; perhaps TRBD2 as D (7 bases). In germline, CDR1 is MNHNS, CDR2 SASEGT. The CDR3 covers 15 residues. V gave up 11 bases and J gave up 9 bases, with 29 bases separating them. CDR3 coding DNA: TGTGCCGTGAGCCGGACCTCGAGGGCGAGGGGGGGGCAGTACTTC. Translation: CAVSRTSRARGGQYF.

V gene TRBV9 combines with J gene TRBJ2-3; 11 nucleotides line up with TRBD2. The V gene end was trimmed by 6 bases and the J gene end by 7 bases; junction bases not matched to a gene: 13. Germline CDR1 SGDLS, CDR2 YYNGEE. This CDR3 is built from 16 residues. In DNA form, the CDR3 reads TGTGCCAGCATCCCACGGGGGACTAGCGGACAATATACGCAGTATTTT. Encoded protein: CASIPRGTSGQYTQYF. Full variable domain (outside the CDR3, taken from reference TRBV9 and TRBJ2-3): DSGVTQTPKHLITATGQRVTLRCSPRSGDLSVYWYQQSLDQGLQFLIQYYNGEERAKGNILERFSAQQFPDLHSELNLSSLELGDSALYFCASIPRGTSGQYTQYFGPGTRLTVL.

The J gene is TRBJ1-5, the V gene TRBV18, with 11 bases that match TRBD1. Germline V gene data show CDR1 as KGHSH and CDR2 as LQKENI. J was trimmed by 3 bases and V by 5 bases; bases with no gene match: 3. The CDR3 is 15 residues long. This CDR3 reads CASSGQGANNQPQHF. The CDR3 DNA is TGTGCCAGCTCAGGACAGGGGGCAAACAATCAGCCCCAGCATTTT. Full variable domain (outside the CDR3, taken from reference TRBV18 and TRBJ1-5): NAGVMQNPRHLVRRRGQEARLRCSPMKGHSHVYWYRQLPEEGLKFMVYLQKENIIDESGMPKERFSAEFPKEGPSILRIQQVVRGDSAAYFCASSGQGANNQPQHFGDGTRLSIL.

This clonotype has a handful of counts. The chain has TRBV18 and TRBJ1-2, with 10 bases fitting TRBD1. The CDR3 covers 16 residues. The J segment lost 4 bases and the V segment lost 3 bases, leaving 8 bases of the junction unmatched. Germline CDR1 KGHSH, CDR2 LQKENI. The CDR3 DNA reads as TGTGCCAGCTCACCGCCCGGGACAGGGGTGATCTATGGCTACACCTTC. As protein: CASSPPGTGVIYGYTF.

CDR3 in amino acids: CSARANGFGAFF. CDR3 nucleotide sequence: TGCAGTGCTAGGGCAAATGGGTTCGGAGCTTTCTTT. This chain links TRBV20-1 with TRBJ1-1; D is unresolved. Trimming removed 3 bases from V and 10 bases from J, with 15 bases in between. Germline CDR1 reads DFQATT; CDR2 reads SNEGSKA (reference sequence). The CDR3 contains 12 residues.

V is TRBV29-1 and J is TRBJ2-3; a weak D match, TRBD1 (6 bases). Trimming removed 6 bases at V and 1 base at J, with 14 bases between. The CDR3 extends over 14 amino acids. CDR1 and CDR2 (germline): SQVTM, ANQGSEA. CDR3 sequence reads: CSVRDISRTDTQYF. The DNA for the CDR3 is TGCAGCGTAAGGGACATATCCCGCACAGATACGCAGTATTTT.

CDR3 loop: CASHEGNEKLFF. DNA of the CDR3: TGTGCCAGCCACGAGGGAAATGAAAAACTGTTTTTT. V gene TRBV7-9 combines with J gene TRBJ1-4, with D hard to call. V lost 8 bases, J lost 5 bases, and 9 bases lay in between. CDR3 size: 12 residues. In germline, CDR1 is SEHNR, CDR2 FQNEAQ (reference sequence).

The chain couples TRBV12-3 or TRBV12-4 to TRBJ1-2; D is unclear. Trimming shortened V by 4 bases and J by 4 bases, and 16 bases separated the two germline ends. This CDR3 contains 15 residues. The CDR3 loop is CASSSPSSDGYGYTF. CDR3 DNA: TGTGCCAGCAGTTCCCCCTCGTCGGACGGCTATGGCTACACCTTC.

This clonotype occurred many times. The chain joins TRBV20-1 to TRBJ2-5; 8 nucleotides match TRBD1. The CDR3 contains 12 residues. The V gene end was trimmed by 6 bases and the J gene end by 4 bases; junction bases not matched to a gene: 4. The V gene's germline CDR1 is DFQATT and CDR2 SNEGSKA (reference sequence). The CDR3 reads CSAHGQGETQYF. The CDR3 DNA reads TGCAGTGCCCATGGACAGGGAGAGACCCAGTACTTC.

Ten or more counts support this clonotype. V and J are TRBV12-3 or TRBV12-4 and TRBJ2-3; D gene ambiguous. The germline V and J ends were trimmed by 4 bases and 5 bases, with 13 bases remaining between them. There are 14 residues in the CDR3. The CDR3 coding sequence is TGTGCCAGCAGTTATCAGAGGCGCATAGATACGCAGTATTTT. Residues: CASSYQRRIDTQYF.

The chain couples TRBV24-1 to TRBJ2-2; 12 nucleotides align to TRBD2. The germline V gene encodes CDR1 KGHDR and CDR2 SFDVKD. This CDR3 comprises 18 residues. V lost 2 bases and J lost 4; bases outside the gene matches: 7. In DNA, the CDR3 is TGTGCCACCAGTGATTGGCTAGCGGGAGGGCCGGGCACCGGGGAGCTGTTTTTT. Translated, it gives CATSDWLAGGPGTGELFF.

This clonotype was detected a few times. The chain links TRBV7-9 to TRBJ2-7, with a possible D match to TRBD2 (5 bases). Trimming pared 8 bases from V and 7 bases from J, leaving 15 bases between. Germline V CDR1 and CDR2: SEHNR, FQNEAQ (reference sequence). This CDR3 is built from 12 residues. CDR3 residues: CASGRGPREQYF. CDR3 in DNA: TGTGCCAGCGGCAGAGGGCCAAGAGAGCAGTACTTC.